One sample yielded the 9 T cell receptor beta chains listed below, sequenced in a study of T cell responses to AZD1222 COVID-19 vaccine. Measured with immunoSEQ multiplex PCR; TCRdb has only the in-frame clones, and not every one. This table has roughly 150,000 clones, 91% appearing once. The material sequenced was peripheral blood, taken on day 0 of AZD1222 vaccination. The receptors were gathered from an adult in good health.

The CDR3 spells CASSLEGGGNTIYF. The CDR3 bases are TGTGCCAGCAGCTTAGAAGGGGGCGGCAACACCATATATTTT. V usage is TRBV7-2 and J usage is TRBJ1-3, with 7 bases matching TRBD1. The CDR3 runs 14 residues. V gave up 1 base and J gave up 7 bases; unmatched junction bases: 4. Germline CDR1 reads SGHTA; CDR2 reads FQGNSA.

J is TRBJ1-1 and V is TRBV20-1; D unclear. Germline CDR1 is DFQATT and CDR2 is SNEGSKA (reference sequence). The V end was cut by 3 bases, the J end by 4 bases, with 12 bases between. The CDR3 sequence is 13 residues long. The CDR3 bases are TGCAGTGCTAGTTCTGTGCAGCCCACTGAAGCTTTCTTT. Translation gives CSASSVQPTEAFF.

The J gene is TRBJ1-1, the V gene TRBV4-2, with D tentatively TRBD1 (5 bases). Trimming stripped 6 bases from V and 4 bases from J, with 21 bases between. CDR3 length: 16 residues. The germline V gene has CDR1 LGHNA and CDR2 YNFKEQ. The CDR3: CASSRRVSPGGTEAFF. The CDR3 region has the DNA TGTGCCAGCAGTCGCCGGGTTTCTCCTGGGGGCACTGAAGCTTTCTTT.

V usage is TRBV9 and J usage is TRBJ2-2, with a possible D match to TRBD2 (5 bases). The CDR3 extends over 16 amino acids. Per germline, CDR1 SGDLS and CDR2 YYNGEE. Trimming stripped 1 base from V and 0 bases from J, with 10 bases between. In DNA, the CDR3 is TGTGCCAGCAGCGTATCAGAGGGATCGAACACCGGGGAGCTGTTTTTT. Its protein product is CASSVSEGSNTGELFF.

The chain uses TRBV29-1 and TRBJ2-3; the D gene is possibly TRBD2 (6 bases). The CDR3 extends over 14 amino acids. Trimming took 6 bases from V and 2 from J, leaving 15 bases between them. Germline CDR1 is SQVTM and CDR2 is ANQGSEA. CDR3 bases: TGCAGCGTCGGGTTCGGGACTCTCACAGATACGCAGTATTTT. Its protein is CSVGFGTLTDTQYF.

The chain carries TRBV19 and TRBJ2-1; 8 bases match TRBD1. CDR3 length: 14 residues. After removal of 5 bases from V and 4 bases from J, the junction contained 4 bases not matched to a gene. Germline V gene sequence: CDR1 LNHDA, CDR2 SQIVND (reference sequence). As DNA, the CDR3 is TGTGCCAGTAGTCAACAGGGGGAATACAATGAGCAGTTCTTC. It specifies CASSQQGEYNEQFF.

CDR3 region: CASSSLARQGLAFGYTF. CDR3 in DNA: TGTGCCAGCAGCTCGCTCGCCCGACAGGGGCTTGCGTTTGGCTACACCTTC. The rearrangement joins TRBV7-9 to TRBJ1-2; 8 nucleotides align to TRBD1. Germline assignment: CDR1 SEHNR and CDR2 FQNEAQ (reference sequence). The CDR3 sequence is 17 residues long. V dropped 4 bases and J dropped 7; count of bases not matched to a gene: 17.

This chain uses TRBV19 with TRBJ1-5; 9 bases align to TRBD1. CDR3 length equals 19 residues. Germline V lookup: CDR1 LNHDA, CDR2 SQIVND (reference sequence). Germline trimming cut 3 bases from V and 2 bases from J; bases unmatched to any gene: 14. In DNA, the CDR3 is TGTGCCAGTAGTATCCGACCAATAGGGGACAGGGTAGGCAATCAGCCCCAGCATTTT. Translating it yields CASSIRPIGDRVGNQPQHF.

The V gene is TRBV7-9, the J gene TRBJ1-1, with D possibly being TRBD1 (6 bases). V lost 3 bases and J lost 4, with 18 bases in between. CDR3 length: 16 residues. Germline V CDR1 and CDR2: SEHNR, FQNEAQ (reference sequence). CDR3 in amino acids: CASSFYAGAMGTEAFF. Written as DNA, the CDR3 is TGTGCCAGCAGCTTCTATGCGGGGGCCATGGGCACTGAAGCTTTCTTT.